One sample yielded the 14 T cell receptor beta chains listed below, sequenced in a study of blood T cell repertoires in COVID-19. Clones were sequenced by immunoSEQ multiplex PCR, and TCRdb holds only the in-frame ones, with some missing. The data contain fewer than 100,000 clones, roughly 89% of them singletons. The sequenced sample was peripheral blood. The receptors were sampled from a human donor in a cohort sampled during active COVID-19.

CDR3 nucleotides: TGTGCCAGCAGCTTAGAACCCCCGCCAACAGGGGCTGGGAACACTGAAGCTTTCTTT. Translating gives CASSLEPPPTGAGNTEAFF. The gene calls are TRBV7-6 and TRBJ1-1, with 7 bases lining up with TRBD1. The CDR3 is 19 residues long. Unmatched junction bases numbered 15, after V lost 1 base and J lost 1 base. Germline CDR1 is SGHVS and CDR2 is FNYEAQ.

This clone showed up just once. V usage is TRBV5-4 and J usage is TRBJ2-5; 9 bases line up with TRBD2. Unmatched junction bases numbered 3, after V lost 2 bases and J lost 1 base. The CDR3 is 15 residues long. The germline V gene has CDR1 SGHNT and CDR2 YYREEE (reference sequence). The CDR3 DNA reads as TGTGCCAGCAGCTTAGGGACTAGCAGCCAAGAGACCCAGTACTTC. It specifies CASSLGTSSQETQYF. The full variable domain, with the rest looked up from reference TRBV5-4 and TRBJ2-5, is ETGVTQSPTHLIKTRGQQVTLRCSSQSGHNTVSWYQQALGQGPQFIFQYYREEENGRGNFPPRFSGLQFPNYSSELNVNALELDDSALYLCASSLGTSSQETQYFGPGTRLLVL.

V usage is TRBV4-1 and J usage is TRBJ2-1, with D tentatively TRBD2 (6 bases). The CDR3 has 16 amino acids. The germline V gene encodes CDR1 MGHRA and CDR2 YSYEKL. V lost 1 base and J 6 bases, leaving 16 bases between the germline ends. This CDR3 reads CASSQGLDGRGNEQFF. The CDR3 region has the DNA TGCGCCAGCAGCCAAGGCCTGGACGGGAGAGGCAATGAGCAGTTCTTC.

The rearrangement uses TRBV10-3 and TRBJ2-3; 11 bases agree with TRBD2. The CDR3 spans 17 residues. V lost 1 base, J lost 0 bases, and 3 bases stayed unmatched. The germline gives CDR1 ENHRY, CDR2 SYGVKD. The CDR3 DNA reads as TGTGCCATCAGTGAGTGGGGACTAGCGGCTAGCACAGATACGCAGTATTTT. Encoded protein: CAISEWGLAASTDTQYF.

In this sample, this clone turned up a few times. This chain joins TRBV19 and TRBJ1-5; 9 nucleotides match TRBD1. The CDR3 has 15 residues. Germline V gives CDR1 LNHDA, CDR2 SQIVND (reference sequence). J lost 6 bases, V lost 6 bases, and 9 bases had no gene match. In DNA, the CDR3 is TGTGCCAGTAGCATCTGGACAGGGGTGGGTCAGCCCCAGCATTTT. Protein: CASSIWTGVGQPQHF.

The chain couples TRBV7-2 to TRBJ2-7, with TRBD2 matching over 8 bases. The CDR3 runs to 14 residues. Germline trimming cut 3 bases from V and 4 bases from J; bases unmatched to any gene: 5. The V gene's germline CDR1 is SGHTA and CDR2 FQGNSA. CDR3 DNA sequence: TGTGCCAGCAGCTTGAGCGGGAGAAGGTACGAGCAGTACTTC. The encoded protein is CASSLSGRRYEQYF.

V gene TRBV5-1 combines with J gene TRBJ2-1; 15 nucleotides align to TRBD2. Germline trimming cut 3 bases from V and 10 bases from J; bases unmatched to any gene: 5. Germline assignment: CDR1 SGHRS and CDR2 YFSETQ. The CDR3 consists of 15 residues. The CDR3 bases are TGCGCCAGCAGCTGGACTAGCGGGGGGGCCAACGAGCAGTTCTTC. It codes for CASSWTSGGANEQFF.

The chain has TRBV30 and TRBJ2-2; D is perhaps TRBD2 (5 bases). V was clipped by 0 bases and J by 0 bases, with 14 bases between them. Germline assignment: CDR1 GTSNPN and CDR2 SVGIG (reference sequence). This CDR3 is built from 17 residues. The CDR3 spells CAWSVRLSVSNTGELFF. DNA for the CDR3: TGTGCCTGGAGTGTCCGCCTTAGCGTTTCGAACACCGGGGAGCTGTTTTTT.

The rearrangement links TRBV2 to TRBJ2-1, with TRBD2 as a possible D gene (7 bases). CDR1 SNHLY and CDR2 FYNNEI come from the germline V gene. Trimming pared 4 bases from V and 6 bases from J, leaving 13 bases between. CDR3 size: 14 residues. The CDR3 DNA sequence: TGTGCCAGCAGTGTTTACAGGGAGGGCAATGAGCAGTTCTTC. It specifies CASSVYREGNEQFF. Looking up the rest from reference TRBV2 and TRBJ2-1 gives the full variable domain: EPEVTQTPSHQVTQMGQEVILRCVPISNHLYFYWYRQILGQKVEFLVSFYNNEISEKSEIFDDQFSVERPDGSNFTLKIRSTKLEDSAMYFCASSVYREGNEQFFGPGTRLTVL.

The chain combines TRBV27 with TRBJ2-7; 10 bases match TRBD1. The CDR3 totals 16 residues. The V gene's germline CDR1 is MNHEY and CDR2 SMNVEV (reference sequence). V was pared by 4 bases and J by 4 bases, with 10 bases of the junction left unmatched. In DNA, the CDR3 is TGTGCCAGCAGTTCGTTCGGGACAGGGGAATGGTACGAGCAGTACTTC. Amino acid sequence: CASSSFGTGEWYEQYF.

The chain has TRBV10-2 and TRBJ1-1, with 7 bases that match TRBD1. This CDR3 contains 14 residues. The ends lost 2 bases at V and 6 bases at J; junction bases unmatched: 6. The germline V gene has CDR1 WSHSY and CDR2 SAAADI. This chain's CDR3 is CASSEPGTDAEAFF. The CDR3 nucleotides are TGCGCCAGCAGTGAGCCCGGGACAGACGCTGAAGCTTTCTTT.

The rearrangement links TRBV4-3 to TRBJ1-1; possibly TRBD1 for D (5 bases). V was cut by 0 bases and J by 0 bases, with 23 bases left in between. Per the germline V gene, CDR1 is LGHNA and CDR2 is YSLEER. The CDR3 contains 20 residues. The CDR3 sequence is CASSQEYLGGTGGMNTEAFF. CDR3 DNA sequence: TGCGCCAGCAGCCAAGAATACTTAGGCGGGACGGGAGGAATGAACACTGAAGCTTTCTTT.

The chain uses TRBV6-6 and TRBJ1-5; D unclear. This CDR3 has 14 amino acids. Germline V gene data show CDR1 as MNHNY and CDR2 as SVGAGI (reference sequence). Between the trimmed V and J ends, which lost 2 bases and 4 bases, there was a span of 9 bases. CDR3 nucleotides: TGTGCCAGCAGTTACGGACTGGGGAATCAGCCCCAGCATTTT. It specifies CASSYGLGNQPQHF.

This sequence joins TRBV30 and TRBJ1-2, with D possibly matching TRBD1 (6 bases). Trimming left V 2 bases short and J 8 bases short, with 12 bases between. Germline V gives CDR1 GTSNPN, CDR2 SVGIG (reference sequence). The CDR3 loop spans 12 amino acids. The CDR3 sequence: CAWSTGFGGYTF. The CDR3 bases are TGTGCCTGGAGTACAGGGTTCGGGGGCTACACCTTC.